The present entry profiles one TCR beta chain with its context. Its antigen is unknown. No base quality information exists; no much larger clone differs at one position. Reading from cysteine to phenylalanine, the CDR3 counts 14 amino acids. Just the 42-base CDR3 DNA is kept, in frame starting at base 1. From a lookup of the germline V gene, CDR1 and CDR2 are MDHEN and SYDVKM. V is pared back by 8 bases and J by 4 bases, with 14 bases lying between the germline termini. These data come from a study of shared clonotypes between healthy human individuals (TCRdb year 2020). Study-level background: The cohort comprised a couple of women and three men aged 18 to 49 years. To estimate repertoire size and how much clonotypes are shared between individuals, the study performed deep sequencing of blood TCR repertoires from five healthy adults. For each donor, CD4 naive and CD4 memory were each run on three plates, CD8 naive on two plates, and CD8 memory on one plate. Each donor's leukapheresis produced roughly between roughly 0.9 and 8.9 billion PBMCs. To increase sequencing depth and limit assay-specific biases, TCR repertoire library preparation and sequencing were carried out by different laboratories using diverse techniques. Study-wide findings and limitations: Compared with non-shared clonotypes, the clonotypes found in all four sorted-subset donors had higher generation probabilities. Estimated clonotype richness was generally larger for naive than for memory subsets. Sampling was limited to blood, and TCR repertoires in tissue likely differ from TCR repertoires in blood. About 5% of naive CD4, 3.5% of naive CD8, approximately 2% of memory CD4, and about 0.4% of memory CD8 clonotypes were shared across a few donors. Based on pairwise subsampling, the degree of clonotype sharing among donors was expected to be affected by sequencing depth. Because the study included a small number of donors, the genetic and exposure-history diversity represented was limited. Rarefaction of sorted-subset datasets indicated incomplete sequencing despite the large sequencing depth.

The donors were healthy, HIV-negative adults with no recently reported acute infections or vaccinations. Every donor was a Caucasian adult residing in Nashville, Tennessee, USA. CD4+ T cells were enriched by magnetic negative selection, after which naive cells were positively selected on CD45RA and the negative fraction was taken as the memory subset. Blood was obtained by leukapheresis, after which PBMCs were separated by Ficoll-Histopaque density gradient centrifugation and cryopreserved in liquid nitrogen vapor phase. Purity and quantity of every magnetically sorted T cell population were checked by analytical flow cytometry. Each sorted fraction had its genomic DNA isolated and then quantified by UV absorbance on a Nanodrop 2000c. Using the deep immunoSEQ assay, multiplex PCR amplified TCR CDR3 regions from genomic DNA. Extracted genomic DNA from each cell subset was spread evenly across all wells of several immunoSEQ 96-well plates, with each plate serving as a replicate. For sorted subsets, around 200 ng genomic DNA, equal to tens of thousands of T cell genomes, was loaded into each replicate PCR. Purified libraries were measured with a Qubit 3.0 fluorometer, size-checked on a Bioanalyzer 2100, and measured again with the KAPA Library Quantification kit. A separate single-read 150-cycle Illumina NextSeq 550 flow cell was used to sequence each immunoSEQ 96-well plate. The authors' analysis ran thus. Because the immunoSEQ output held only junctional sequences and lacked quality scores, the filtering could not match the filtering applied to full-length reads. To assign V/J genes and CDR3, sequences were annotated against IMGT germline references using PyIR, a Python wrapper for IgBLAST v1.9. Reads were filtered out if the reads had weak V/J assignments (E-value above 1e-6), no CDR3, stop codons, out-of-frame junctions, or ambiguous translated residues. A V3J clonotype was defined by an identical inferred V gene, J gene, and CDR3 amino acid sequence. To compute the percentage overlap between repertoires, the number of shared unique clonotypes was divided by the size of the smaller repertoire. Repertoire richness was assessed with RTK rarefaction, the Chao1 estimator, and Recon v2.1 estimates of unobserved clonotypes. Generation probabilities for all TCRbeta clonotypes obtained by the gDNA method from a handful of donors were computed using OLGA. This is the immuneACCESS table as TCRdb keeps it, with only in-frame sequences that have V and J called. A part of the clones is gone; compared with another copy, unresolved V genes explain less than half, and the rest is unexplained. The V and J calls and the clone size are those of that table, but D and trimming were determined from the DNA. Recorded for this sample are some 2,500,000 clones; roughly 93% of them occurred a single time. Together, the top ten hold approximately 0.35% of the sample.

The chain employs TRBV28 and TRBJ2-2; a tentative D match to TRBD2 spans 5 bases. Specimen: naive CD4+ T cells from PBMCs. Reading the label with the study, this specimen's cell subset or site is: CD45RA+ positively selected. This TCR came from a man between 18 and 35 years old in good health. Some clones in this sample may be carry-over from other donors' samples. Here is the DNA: TGTGCCAGCGGGAGCGGAGAGACCACCGGGGAGCTGTTTTTT. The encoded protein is CASGSGETTGELFF.